The rows below give T cell receptor beta chains drawn from one sample of a study of blood T cell repertoires in COVID-19. Using immunoSEQ multiplex PCR, the repertoire was profiled, and TCRdb retains in-frame clones only, with some absent. The table lists under 130,000 clones, less than 90% of them singletons. The sequencing input was peripheral blood. The receptors were gathered from a human donor in a cohort sampled during active COVID-19. Each CDR3 is given with its conserved first and last residue. D genes are given only for firm matches. The size entry is marked missing in some rows and otherwise reads once, few, many or a size class.

TRBV5-1	NA	NA	TRBJ1-5	CASSLEAGGGPQHF	TGCGCCAGCAGCTTGGAGGCGGGAGGGGGGCCCCAGCATTTT
TRBV7-9	NA	NA	TRBJ1-1	CASSSSGRETEAFF	TGTGCCAGCAGCTCTTCCGGGAGAGAAACTGAAGCTTTCTTT
TRBV5-6	few	TRBD1	TRBJ1-4	CASSMKPGQWVTNEKLFF	TGTGCCAGCAGCATGAAACCGGGACAGTGGGTAACTAATGAAAAACTGTTTTTT
TRBV5-1	NA	TRBD2	TRBJ2-3	CASMYGTSGSRTDTQYF	TGCGCCAGCATGTACGGGACTAGCGGGAGCCGCACAGATACGCAGTATTTT
TRBV28	NA	TRBD2	TRBJ2-3	CASSLRLAGGRDTQYF	TGTGCCAGCAGTTTGAGACTAGCGGGGGGGAGAGATACGCAGTATTTT
TRBV11-1	NA	NA	TRBJ1-1	CASSLAGSPEAFF	TGTGCCAGCAGCTTGGCGGGGAGCCCTGAAGCTTTCTTT
TRBV7-8	NA	TRBD1	TRBJ1-5	CASSLTGDQPQHF	TGTGCCAGCAGCTTGACAGGGGATCAGCCCCAGCATTTT
TRBV28	NA	TRBD2	TRBJ2-1	CASSDISGRGPYNEQFF	TGTGCCAGCAGTGATATAAGCGGGAGAGGGCCCTACAATGAGCAGTTCTTC
TRBV18	NA	NA	TRBJ2-3	CASSPPQRLGTDTQYF	TGTGCCAGCTCACCACCGCAGCGCTTGGGCACAGATACGCAGTATTTT
TRBV5-1	NA	NA	TRBJ2-5	CASSLGQQETQYF	TGCGCCAGCAGCTTGGGCCAGCAAGAGACCCAGTACTTC
TRBV19	few	TRBD1	TRBJ1-3	CASYPGQGFTIYF	TGTGCCAGTTATCCGGGACAGGGATTCACCATATATTTT
TRBV7-3	few	NA	TRBJ2-7	CASSLTRAYEQYF	TGTGCCAGCAGCTTAACTCGAGCCTACGAGCAGTACTTC
TRBV19	once	NA	TRBJ2-2	CASSNPRRGWDTGELFF	TGTGCCAGTAGTAACCCCCGCAGGGGCTGGGACACCGGGGAGCTGTTTTTT
TRBV5-4	NA	NA	TRBJ2-3	CALVGGDTQYF	TGTGCCCTAGTCGGGGGAGATACGCAGTATTTT
TRBV27	NA	NA	TRBJ2-3	CASRDLLGESPQYF	TGTGCCAGCCGTGACCTACTAGGAGAATCACCGCAGTATTTT
TRBV2	NA	NA	TRBJ1-1	CAGGIGRPNTEAFF	TGTGCCGGCGGGATAGGCAGGCCTAACACTGAAGCTTTCTTT
TRBV5-4	NA	NA	TRBJ2-7	CASSLDRSYEQYF	TGTGCCAGCAGCTTGGACAGGAGCTACGAGCAGTACTTC
TRBV5-5	NA	NA	TRBJ2-7	CASETGWAYEQYF	TGTGCCAGTGAAACAGGGTGGGCCTACGAGCAGTACTTC
TRBV3-1/TRBV3-2	NA	TRBD1	TRBJ2-5	CASSQDQRTGNETQYF	TGTGCCAGCAGCCAAGATCAGAGGACAGGGAACGAGACCCAGTACTTC
TRBV6-5	NA	TRBD1	TRBJ2-2	CASRGQEFGTGELFF	TGTGCCAGCAGGGGACAGGAATTCGGCACCGGGGAGCTGTTTTTT
TRBV25-1	few	NA	TRBJ2-3	CASSELALTDTQYF	TGTGCCAGCAGTGAACTAGCACTTACAGATACGCAGTATTTT
TRBV6-1	NA	TRBD2	TRBJ2-3	CASSEYGGSTSDTQYF	TGTGCCAGCAGTGAATACGGGGGGAGCACATCAGATACGCAGTATTTT